The 21 T cell receptor beta chains presented below share a single source sample, sequenced in a study of T cells in Graves' hyperthyroidism and ophthalmopathy. Amplification targeted TCR beta CDR3 regions from RNA transcripts. Using the HTBI primer set, a first-round RT-PCR was run on the TCR CDR3. TCRdb called the multiplex PCR reads again in MiXCR, with one record for every CDR3 protein. The sample consists of 450,000 to 600,000 distinct CDR3 sequences, around 15% of them appearing once. Specimen: blood. These receptors all stem from a woman in her 40s with Graves' hyperthyroidism.

This clonotype has ten or more counts. The rearrangement links TRBV2 to TRBJ2-1; D unresolved. Germline loops: CDR1 SNHLY, CDR2 FYNNEI. This CDR3 is 11 amino acids long. V lost 8 bases, J lost 12 bases, and 14 bases lay in between. This CDR3 reads CASGMGRGQFF. The DNA of the CDR3 is TGTGCCAGCGGCATGGGCAGAGGGCAGTTCTTC.

This sequence joins TRBV18 and TRBJ2-3; TRBD2 agrees at 9 bases. V lost 3 bases, J lost 2 bases, and 9 bases stayed unmatched. The CDR3 totals 17 residues. Germline V gene lookup returns CDR1 KGHSH and CDR2 LQKENI. The CDR3 coding sequence is TGTGCCAGCTCACCCCCCGGCGGGAGGGGTCCCACAGATACGCAGTATTTT. This codes for CASSPPGGRGPTDTQYF.

The chain uses TRBV27 and TRBJ1-4; no definite D call. CDR1 and CDR2 from the germline V gene are MNHEY and SMNVEV (reference sequence). The CDR3 sequence is 13 residues long. V shed 5 bases and J shed 5 bases, with 9 bases lying between them. The CDR3 spells CASSPPLNEKLFF. The DNA for the CDR3 is TGTGCCAGCAGTCCGCCGTTGAATGAAAAACTGTTTTTT.

J is TRBJ1-1 and V is TRBV6-5; no reliable D call. CDR1 is MNHEY and CDR2 is SVGAGI in the germline V gene. V lost 4 bases, J lost 6 bases, and 15 bases lay in between. This CDR3 has 14 amino acids. As DNA, the CDR3 is TGTGCCAGCAGTTCCCGGTTAACGGGCTCTGAAGCTTTCTTT. Protein sequence: CASSSRLTGSEAFF.

There are many counts of this clonotype. V is TRBV9 and J is TRBJ2-1; the D is unclear. Trimming left V 4 bases short and J 6 bases short, with 11 bases between. In germline, CDR1 is SGDLS, CDR2 YYNGEE. This CDR3 comprises 13 residues. This CDR3 is CASSPLNSNEQFF. The CDR3 bases are TGTGCCAGCAGCCCCCTGAACAGCAATGAGCAGTTCTTC.

This clonotype was seen more than once but under ten times. This chain connects TRBV29-1 to TRBJ1-1; TRBD1 matches at 9 bases. This CDR3 contains 14 residues. After removal of 7 bases from V and 1 base from J, the junction contained 7 bases not matched to a gene. The germline V gene encodes CDR1 SQVTM and CDR2 ANQGSEA. This CDR3 reads CSARDRVGNTEAFF. The CDR3 DNA sequence: TGCAGCGCCCGGGACAGGGTGGGGAACACTGAAGCTTTCTTT.

This clonotype has a count of ten or more. The chain joins TRBV12-3 or TRBV12-4 to TRBJ2-7; 9 bases map to TRBD1. The CDR3 spans 14 residues. V lost 7 bases to trimming and J lost 6 bases; unmatched junction nucleotides: 10. Here the CDR3 reads CASNQGQGFSEQYF. The CDR3 DNA is TGTGCCAGCAATCAAGGACAGGGGTTCTCCGAGCAGTACTTC.

This clonotype was counted ten times or more. The genes are TRBV2 and TRBJ2-1, with D perhaps assigned TRBD1 or TRBD2 (5 bases each). With 6 bases removed from V and 9 bases from J, the gap between germline ends came to 21 bases. The CDR3 is 15 amino acids. Looked up from germline, CDR1 is SNHLY and CDR2 is FYNNEI. CDR3 protein: CASSEQGLPRGEQFF. In DNA form, the CDR3 reads TGTGCCAGCAGCGAGCAGGGTCTCCCCCGGGGTGAGCAGTTCTTC.

Many counts were recorded for this clonotype. V is TRBV28 and J is TRBJ2-3; D gene ambiguous. The germline V gene encodes CDR1 MDHEN and CDR2 SYDVKM. The CDR3 loop spans 13 amino acids. The V gene lost 3 bases and the J gene lost 5 bases, with 9 bases spanning the gap. In DNA form, the CDR3 reads TGTGCCAGCAGTTTCCGACTGGAAGATACGCAGTATTTT. It encodes CASSFRLEDTQYF.

This clonotype occurred many times. The chain has TRBV7-9 and TRBJ2-7, with TRBD2 matching over 8 bases. The V segment lost 5 bases and the J segment 2 bases; nucleotides outside the gene matches: 5. Germline V gene sequence: CDR1 SEHNR, CDR2 FQNEAQ (reference sequence). The CDR3 totals 14 residues. The chain's CDR3 is CASSPLAEAYEQYF. DNA for the CDR3: TGTGCCAGCAGCCCACTAGCGGAGGCCTACGAGCAGTACTTC.

This clonotype came up a few times. This chain uses TRBV9 with TRBJ2-3, with 7 positions matching TRBD1. CDR1 and CDR2 (germline): SGDLS, YYNGEE. J gave up 2 bases and V 3 bases, and 6 bases lay outside the gene matches. This CDR3 is 15 amino acids long. DNA of the CDR3: TGTGCCAGCAGCGCCCGGGACAGCTACACAGATACGCAGTATTTT. The encoded protein is CASSARDSYTDTQYF.

The chain carries TRBV7-2 and TRBJ2-1, with 9 bases matching TRBD1. CDR3 length: 15 amino acids. V was pared by 1 base and J by 10 bases, with 8 bases of the junction left unmatched. Germline V gene lookup returns CDR1 SGHTA and CDR2 FQGNSA. In nucleotides, the CDR3 is TGTGCCAGCAGCTTAGAAGGGACAGGGCGCCGCGAGCAGTTCTTC. Protein: CASSLEGTGRREQFF.

The chain recombines TRBV20-1 with TRBJ2-7, with TRBD1 matching 7 bases. J lost 5 bases, V lost 6 bases, and 4 bases had no gene match. This CDR3 comprises 11 residues. CDR1 and CDR2 from the germline V gene are DFQATT and SNEGSKA (reference sequence). In nucleotides, the CDR3 is TGCAGTGCATGGACAGGACACGAGCAGTACTTC. Translation: CSAWTGHEQYF.

This clonotype was picked up many times. The V call is TRBV20-1, the J call TRBJ2-1; 9 bases line up with TRBD1. V shed 6 bases, J shed 5 bases, and the junction held 8 bases outside the gene matches. CDR1 is DFQATT, CDR2 SNEGSKA, per germline (reference sequence). This CDR3 spans 14 amino acids. DNA for the CDR3: TGCAGTGCCTTAGGGACAGGGTATAACAATGAGCAGTTCTTC. Protein sequence: CSALGTGYNNEQFF.

The CDR3 DNA reads as TGTGTCGTAGGCGAGGCGATATCTGGAAACACCATATATTTT. It is translated as CVVGEAISGNTIYF. The V and J genes are TRBV28 and TRBJ1-3; D unclear. Germline V gene sequence: CDR1 MDHEN, CDR2 SYDVKM. CDR3 length equals 14 residues.

The sample holds many counts of this clonotype. The chain has TRBV3-1 and TRBJ2-5; 9 nucleotides line up with TRBD2. V shed 2 bases and J 5 bases; nucleotides not matched to a gene: 6. Per the germline V gene, CDR1 is LGHDT and CDR2 is YNNKEL (reference sequence). The CDR3 totals 15 residues. CDR3 sequence: CASSQNLAGVETQYF. DNA of the CDR3: TGTGCCAGCAGCCAAAATTTAGCGGGAGTCGAGACCCAGTACTTC.

A few counts support this clonotype. This sequence joins TRBV5-1 and TRBJ2-2; no clear D gene. CDR1 and CDR2 from the germline V gene are SGHRS and YFSETQ. The CDR3 has 14 residues. With 4 bases removed from V and 4 bases from J, the gap between germline ends came to 11 bases. For the CDR3, the DNA is TGCGCCAGCAGCGAACCCAGCCCCACCGGGGAGCTGTTTTTT. This codes for CASSEPSPTGELFF.

This clonotype was counted at least ten times. The V and J genes are TRBV2 and TRBJ2-3; D gene unclear. This CDR3 contains 12 residues. V was pared by 8 bases and J by 3 bases, with 9 bases between. Germline V CDR1 and CDR2: SNHLY, FYNNEI. The CDR3 spells CASASTTDTQYF. CDR3 bases: TGTGCCAGCGCGTCAACTACAGATACGCAGTATTTT.

This clonotype was seen more than once but under ten times. This chain connects TRBV7-3 to TRBJ2-2, with D possibly TRBD2 on 6 matching bases. The CDR3 has 18 residues. Trimming removed 5 bases at V and 0 bases at J, with 19 bases between. CDR1 is SGHTA, CDR2 FQGTGA, per germline. The CDR3 sequence is CASSPNPKLAANTGELFF. For the CDR3, the DNA is TGTGCCAGCAGCCCAAATCCGAAACTAGCAGCGAACACCGGGGAGCTGTTTTTT.

This clonotype was seen only a few times. The genes are TRBV7-9 and TRBJ2-7; TRBD1 matches 8 bases. The CDR3 consists of 14 residues. V shed 5 bases, J shed 5 bases, and the junction held 8 bases outside the gene matches. Germline V gives CDR1 SEHNR, CDR2 FQNEAQ (reference sequence). CDR3 region: CASSPDRASHEQYF. The CDR3 DNA follows: TGTGCCAGCAGCCCGGACAGGGCCTCTCACGAGCAGTACTTC.

The sample holds many counts of this clonotype. The chain links TRBV9 to TRBJ2-1, with TRBD2 as a possible D gene (6 bases). Trimming took 7 bases from V and 7 from J, leaving 18 bases between them. The CDR3 runs to 14 residues. Germline lookup yields CDR1 SGDLS and CDR2 YYNGEE. The CDR3: CASGGRDWLNEQFF. The CDR3 DNA follows: TGTGCCAGCGGAGGCCGGGACTGGCTGAATGAGCAGTTCTTC.